The sequence of this T cell receptor (beta chain) was determined in a study of T-cell reconstitution after alpha-beta-depleted transplantation in children. This clonotype was observed at least ten times. The germline V gene encodes CDR1 SQVTM and CDR2 ANQGSEA. The CDR3 has 17 residues. Trimming took off 3 bases at V and 0 bases at J, with 17 bases between the two ends. Unique molecular identifiers featured in how the TCRbeta library was prepared. TCRdb passed the PCR reads through MiXCR, listing each CDR3 protein once. The data show 190,000 or so distinct CDR3 sequences, approximately 6.8% seen once. J is TRBJ2-2 and V is TRBV29-1; D call uncertain. The receptor was isolated from a human donor who donated a stem cell graft to a child with Wiskott-Aldrich syndrome. The sequenced sample was PBMCs from the stem cell graft donor, obtained from the stem cell graft. CDR3 in DNA: TGCAGCGTTGATAGTGGTCACCACTTTCCGAACACCGGGGAGCTGTTTTTT. This sequence encodes CSVDSGHHFPNTGELFF.